This record covers a single TCR beta chain. The antigen is unknown. Only in-frame clones appear in the TCRdb table, and some are missing; sequencing was by immunoSEQ multiplex PCR. The sample includes over 7,500 clones, around 74% of them seen just once. Ahead of sequencing, the ViraFEST assay grew antigen-specific CD4+ T cells using viral peptide pools. Isolating CD4+ T cells followed 9 to 10 days of culture. PBMC were cultured at a few million per well with roughly 10 IU/ml IL-2 and 10 ug/ml peptides. Half of the medium was exchanged for IL-2 medium on both days 3 and 7. The CDR3 covers 15 residues. The V gene end was trimmed by 1 base and the J gene end by 7 bases; junction bases not matched to a gene: 4. The germline gives CDR1 LNHNV, CDR2 YYDKDF (reference sequence). This sample was taken from a study of vaccination effects on CD4 cells after COVID-19. Study outcomes and limitations: Clones of infection and vaccine origin contracted markedly late after vaccination.

The receptor comes from a human donor who received a COVID-19 vaccine. The sequencing used CD4+ T cells from PBMCs cultured with HCoV-229E spike peptides, collected before COVID-19 vaccination. The rearrangement joins TRBV15 to TRBJ1-6; 7 bases fit TRBD1. Here the CDR3 reads CATSRGQGGNSPLHF. As DNA, the CDR3 is TGTGCCACCAGCAGAGGACAGGGCGGGAATTCACCCCTCCACTTT. The entire variable domain, with the rest obtained from reference TRBV15 and TRBJ1-6, is as follows: DAMVIQNPRYQVTQFGKPVTLSCSQTLNHNVMYWYQQKSSQAPKLLFHYYDKDFNNEADTPDNFQSRRPNTSFCFLDIRSPGLGDTAMYLCATSRGQGGNSPLHFGNGTRLTVT.